Listed here are 20 T cell receptor beta chains from one sample, sequenced in a study of cytomegalovirus exposure and HLA in healthy donors. PCR primers comprised 60 Vbeta and 13 Jbeta primers. The assay was immunoSEQ multiplex PCR, and TCRdb's table has in-frame clones only and misses some. The sample yields some 130,000 clones, roughly 78% seen once. The source material was PBMCs. The origin of the receptors is a man under 40 in good health.

This rearrangement joins TRBV5-5 to TRBJ2-2; D gene ambiguous. The CDR3 totals 17 residues. Trimming cost V 0 bases and J 4 bases, with 16 bases left between them. Germline V gene data show CDR1 as SGHKS and CDR2 as YYEKEE (reference sequence). CDR3 residues: CASSLGIGFRSTGELFF. The CDR3 bases are TGTGCCAGCAGCTTGGGGATTGGGTTTAGGAGCACCGGGGAGCTGTTTTTT.

The chain carries TRBV19 and TRBJ1-2, with D perhaps TRBD1 (5 bases). Trimming removed 9 bases from V and 0 bases from J, with 14 bases in between. The CDR3 consists of 14 residues. CDR1 and CDR2 from the germline V gene are LNHDA and SQIVND (reference sequence). CDR3 loop: CASLARATNYGYTF. The CDR3 DNA reads TGTGCCAGCTTAGCCAGGGCTACTAACTATGGCTACACCTTC.

The chain carries TRBV4-1 and TRBJ2-7; D is possibly TRBD1 (5 bases). This CDR3 is built from 15 residues. CDR1 and CDR2 (germline): MGHRA, YSYEKL. V dropped 2 bases and J dropped 3 bases, with 14 bases sitting between them. In DNA, the CDR3 is TGCGCCAGCAGCCAAATTAAGGGCGACAGCTACGAGCAGTACTTC. This codes for CASSQIKGDSYEQYF.

CDR3 sequence: CASSTRGVNTEAFF. CDR3 nucleotide sequence: TGCGCCAGCAGCACCCGCGGGGTGAACACTGAAGCTTTCTTT. The chain couples TRBV4-1 to TRBJ1-1; D uncertain. The CDR3 is 14 amino acids. Germline CDR1 reads MGHRA; CDR2 reads YSYEKL. Deletions cut 5 bases from V and 0 bases from J, with 10 bases between.

This clone was seen a handful of times. V is TRBV5-1 and J is TRBJ1-1, with TRBD1 identical over 8 bases. Germline V gives CDR1 SGHRS, CDR2 YFSETQ. The J segment lost 7 bases and the V segment lost 4 bases, leaving 6 bases of the junction unmatched. The CDR3 is made up of 13 amino acids. In DNA form, the CDR3 reads TGCGCCAGCAGCATGGACAGGGCGAGTGAAGCTTTCTTT. This translates into CASSMDRASEAFF. The variable domain in full, with the rest retrieved from reference TRBV5-1 and TRBJ1-1, is KAGVTQTPRYLIKTRGQQVTLSCSPISGHRSVSWYQQTPGQGLQFLFEYFSETQRNKGNFPGRFSGRQFSNSRSEMNVSTLELGDSALYLCASSMDRASEAFFGQGTRLTVV.

This chain links TRBV28 with TRBJ1-1; D ambiguous. The germline CDR1 and CDR2 sequences are MDHEN and SYDVKM. Trimming stripped 4 bases from V and 4 bases from J, with 19 bases between. The CDR3 runs to 16 residues. The CDR3 DNA reads as TGTGCCAGCAGTTCCCTCCTAGGGCTAGCGGGCACTGAAGCTTTCTTT. Translation gives CASSSLLGLAGTEAFF.

The chain recombines TRBV9 with TRBJ2-1; TRBD2 matches at 10 bases. Trimming at V came to 3 bases and at J to 5 bases, leaving 5 bases not matched to a gene. Germline values: CDR1 SGDLS, CDR2 YYNGEE. CDR3 size: 15 residues. CDR3 in amino acids: CASSGQTSGHNEQFF. The DNA for the CDR3 is TGTGCCAGCAGCGGTCAGACTAGCGGGCACAATGAGCAGTTCTTC.

In the case of this clone: The junction does not match germline at one end; this may be a read error. This rearrangement joins TRBV27 to TRBJ2-1; 10 positions match TRBD1. CDR1 is MNHEY, CDR2 SMNVEV, per germline (reference sequence). The CDR3 covers 12 residues. The DNA of the CDR3 is TGTGCCAGCGGGGTCGGACAGGGGGTCTGGCTCTTC. Translated: CASGVGQGVWLF.

V gene TRBV6-5 combines with J gene TRBJ2-7, with unresolved D. This CDR3 contains 14 residues. Germline V gene sequence: CDR1 MNHEY, CDR2 SVGAGI. Trimming pared 0 bases from V and 2 bases from J, leaving 8 bases between. CDR3 amino acids: CASSYSPRTYEQYF. CDR3 in DNA: TGTGCCAGCAGTTACTCCCCCCGTACCTACGAGCAGTACTTC.

V is TRBV6-5 and J is TRBJ2-1; TRBD2 is a possible D gene (5 bases). Germline V gene lookup returns CDR1 MNHEY and CDR2 SVGAGI. Trimming removed 0 bases at V and 5 bases at J, with 8 bases between. The CDR3 extends over 14 amino acids. The CDR3 DNA follows: TGTGCCAGCAGTTACTCGCCGCGGGACAATGAGCAGTTCTTC. Amino acids: CASSYSPRDNEQFF.

V gene TRBV27 combines with J gene TRBJ2-3; 7 bases map to TRBD2. Germline assignment: CDR1 MNHEY and CDR2 SMNVEV (reference sequence). This CDR3 is built from 15 residues. The V gene end was trimmed by 5 bases and the J gene end by 1 base; junction bases not matched to a gene: 6. CDR3 residues: CASSRGGSGTDTQYF. The CDR3 DNA is TGTGCCAGCAGTCGGGGCGGGAGTGGCACAGATACGCAGTATTTT.

The rearrangement uses TRBV10-2 and TRBJ1-3; 9 bases are shared with TRBD1. The CDR3 totals 15 residues. Germline V gives CDR1 WSHSY, CDR2 SAAADI. After removal of 2 bases from V and 5 bases from J, the junction contained 4 bases not matched to a gene. The CDR3 DNA follows: TGCGCCAGCAGTGAGGTGGGACAGGGACGAAACACCATATATTTT. It is translated as CASSEVGQGRNTIYF.

The J gene is TRBJ1-2, the V gene TRBV6-1; possible D gene TRBD1, 6 bases. V was trimmed by 5 bases and J by 2 bases, leaving 12 bases between them. Germline V gene sequence: CDR1 MNHNS, CDR2 SASEGT. The CDR3 has 14 amino acids. The CDR3 loop is CASSYSGQNYGYTF. For the CDR3, the DNA is TGTGCCAGCAGTTATTCCGGACAGAACTATGGCTACACCTTC.

The chain carries TRBV9 and TRBJ2-5, with TRBD2 matching 7 bases. The CDR3 has 13 amino acids. In germline, CDR1 is SGDLS, CDR2 YYNGEE. The V gene end was trimmed by 0 bases and the J gene end by 11 bases; junction bases not matched to a gene: 7. The CDR3 DNA reads as TGTGCCAGCAGCGTAGAGTATGCGGGAGCGCAGTACTTC. Its protein is CASSVEYAGAQYF.

The chain combines TRBV5-1 with TRBJ2-7; a weak D match, TRBD1 (6 bases). Trimming removed 1 base at V and 0 bases at J, with 17 bases between. Germline assignment: CDR1 SGHRS and CDR2 YFSETQ. CDR3 length: 17 residues. CDR3 region: CASSLLGSTGLSYEQYF. In DNA form, the CDR3 reads TGCGCCAGCAGCTTGCTCGGGTCGACAGGCCTCTCCTACGAGCAGTACTTC.

The rearrangement uses TRBV5-1 and TRBJ2-5; D might be TRBD2 (5 bases). The V end was cut by 0 bases, the J end by 1 base, with 10 bases between. The CDR3 runs 15 residues. Germline V gene data show CDR1 as SGHRS and CDR2 as YFSETQ. For the CDR3, the DNA is TGCGCCAGCAGCTTGGGGCCCGGAGGCCAAGAGACCCAGTACTTC. Translation: CASSLGPGGQETQYF.

Only a few counts were recorded for this clone. The rearrangement links TRBV6-1 to TRBJ2-2; TRBD2 might be the D (6 bases). V was trimmed by 7 bases and J by 2 bases, leaving 11 bases between them. This CDR3 contains 14 residues. CDR1 and CDR2 from the germline V gene are MNHNS and SASEGT. The CDR3 sequence is CASTTRLNTGELFF. In DNA form, the CDR3 reads TGTGCCAGCACGACTAGACTTAACACCGGGGAGCTGTTTTTT.

The sample holds one count of this clone. The gene calls are TRBV4-1 and TRBJ2-7; a weak D match, TRBD1 (6 bases). The CDR3 contains 14 residues. V lost 3 bases to trimming and J lost 3 bases, with 12 bases between them. The germline CDR1 and CDR2 sequences are MGHRA and YSYEKL. CDR3 in DNA: TGCGCCAGCAGCCATTCCAGGGGAGACTACGAGCAGTACTTC. Translated, it gives CASSHSRGDYEQYF.

This chain joins TRBV7-3 and TRBJ2-3, with 10 bases identical to TRBD2. With 5 bases clipped from V and 5 bases from J, the junction kept 4 bases outside the gene matches. Per the germline V gene, CDR1 is SGHTA and CDR2 is FQGTGA. This CDR3 contains 14 residues. CDR3 amino acids: CASSPRLAGDTQYF. The CDR3 DNA reads as TGTGCCAGCAGCCCTCGACTAGCGGGAGATACGCAGTATTTT.

The CDR3, as DNA: TGTGCCAGCAGCTTAAGTCCTGGACTAGCGGGAGGTAGTGAGCAGTTCTTC. Translation: CASSLSPGLAGGSEQFF. This chain connects TRBV7-3 to TRBJ2-1, with 14 positions matching TRBD2. J was trimmed by 9 bases and V by 1 base; bases with no gene match: 8. CDR3 length: 17 amino acids. Germline V gene sequence: CDR1 SGHTA, CDR2 FQGTGA.